A selection of T cell receptor beta chains follows, all from one sample in a study of blood T cell repertoires in COVID-19. The protocol was immunoSEQ multiplex PCR, while the TCRdb copy is restricted to in-frame clones and leaves out a portion. The table shows about 88,000 clones, with about 83% occurring only once. Sequencing was performed on peripheral blood. The receptors come from a woman aged 65 to 85 with acute or convalescent COVID-19. CDR3s include the opening cysteine and the closing phenylalanine or tryptophan. The D gene is left open where the match is weak. Not all rows give a size; the values are once, few, many and, for expanded clones, a class.

DNA | CDR3 | D | size | J | V
TGTGCCAGTAGTATTCAGGTAGTGGGCAATCAGCCCCAGCATTTT | CASSIQVVGNQPQHF | NA | NA | TRBJ1-5 | TRBV19
TGTGCCAGCAGTTCGTCCGACAGGGGGCTTTACACTGAAGCTTTCTTT | CASSSSDRGLYTEAFF | TRBD1 | NA | TRBJ1-1 | TRBV6-6
TGTGCCAGCAGTTTACGATACAGGGGGGGAAATCAGCCCCAGCATTTT | CASSLRYRGGNQPQHF | TRBD1 | once | TRBJ1-5 | TRBV27
TGCGCCAGCAGCTTGGGGACTAGCGGGAGGTACAATGAGCAGTTCTTC | CASSLGTSGRYNEQFF | TRBD2 | few | TRBJ2-1 | TRBV5-1
TGTGCCAGCCACCTTGGGGGACAGGCTAACTATGGCTACACCTTC | CASHLGGQANYGYTF | TRBD1 | NA | TRBJ1-2 | TRBV19
TGTGCCAGCAGTCCGGACAGTTCCAAAAACATTCAGTACTTC | CASSPDSSKNIQYF | NA | NA | TRBJ2-4 | TRBV6-5
TGTGCCAGCAGCGAGGGGGAAGAGACCCAGTACTTC | CASSEGEETQYF | NA | NA | TRBJ2-5 | TRBV9
TGTGCCAGCAGCCCCGCGGGGGGGTGGTATGGCTACACCTTC | CASSPAGGWYGYTF | NA | NA | TRBJ1-2 | TRBV5-4
TGTGCCAGCAGCGCCCAGGGTGCCCAAGAGACCCAGTACTTC | CASSAQGAQETQYF | NA | NA | TRBJ2-5 | TRBV7-9
TGCGCCAGCAGCGCCGGGACTCGTTTCGATACGCAGTATTTT | CASSAGTRFDTQYF | NA | NA | TRBJ2-3 | TRBV5-1
TGTGCCAGCAGCCCAGGACGGGGGGCTAGTGGAGAAAAACTGTTTTTT | CASSPGRGASGEKLFF | NA | NA | TRBJ1-4 | TRBV9
TGTGCCATCACTAACAGGGTAATTGACGGCTACACCTTC | CAITNRVIDGYTF | NA | NA | TRBJ1-2 | TRBV10-3
TGCAGCGGGGGGGCAGGGTCCTACAATGAGCAGTTCTTC | CSGGAGSYNEQFF | NA | few | TRBJ2-1 | TRBV29-1
TGTGCCAGCAGTCGCGGGGGACTAGCGGGAGTTTCTACCTACAATGAGCAGTTCTTC | CASSRGGLAGVSTYNEQFF | TRBD2 | NA | TRBJ2-1 | TRBV6-2/TRBV6-3
TGCGCCAGCAGCTGGCTAGCGGGAGGTTACAATGAGCAGTTCTTC | CASSWLAGGYNEQFF | TRBD2 | NA | TRBJ2-1 | TRBV5-1
TGTGCCAGCAGCTTGGGAGGAGGGTCGACAGATACGCAGTATTTT | CASSLGGGSTDTQYF | NA | few | TRBJ2-3 | TRBV5-4
TGCGCCAGCAGCTTGGAGGGAGGGGCAAGCAATCAGCCCCAGCATTTT | CASSLEGGASNQPQHF | NA | NA | TRBJ1-5 | TRBV5-1
TGTGCCAGCAGCTCGGGGGGGGCGGTCAATGAGCAGTTCTTC | CASSSGGAVNEQFF | TRBD2 | NA | TRBJ2-1 | TRBV11-3
TGCAGCGTGAAAGCGACTAGCGGGAGGCTGCTTCTCACAGATACGCAGTATTTT | CSVKATSGRLLLTDTQYF | TRBD2 | NA | TRBJ2-3 | TRBV29-1
TGTGCCAGCAGCCGAAGCTGGGACTCCGCGGGGGCTATCAATGAGCAGTTCTTC | CASSRSWDSAGAINEQFF | NA | once | TRBJ2-1 | TRBV3-1/TRBV3-2
TGTGCCAGCAGCTCCGGGACTAGCGGGAGCGGGGGGGAGACCCAGTACTTC | CASSSGTSGSGGETQYF | TRBD2 | NA | TRBJ2-5 | TRBV7-2
TGTGCCAGCAGATCCGGGGCGGGGAGTTCACCCCTCCACTTT | CASRSGAGSSPLHF | NA | NA | TRBJ1-6 | TRBV6-5
TGTGCCATCAGTGGGAGTGAGAGTTTGGTGAACACTGAAGCTTTCTTT | CAISGSESLVNTEAFF | NA | NA | TRBJ1-1 | TRBV10-3
TGTGCCAGCTCAGGTACCCGGACAGGGATGAACACTGAAGCTTTCTTT | CASSGTRTGMNTEAFF | TRBD1 | NA | TRBJ1-1 | TRBV18
TGTGCCAGCAGCCAAGATTTCCGTTTGAACACCATATATTTT | CASSQDFRLNTIYF | NA | NA | TRBJ1-3 | TRBV14
TGTGCCAGCAGCTTAGGAGTTAGTCGAAGCGGGGGGCAGTATTTT | CASSLGVSRSGGQYF | TRBD2 | once | TRBJ2-3 | TRBV7-2
TGCAGCGGAAGGGTGGTCGGGACAGTAGAACCCTATGGCTACACCTTC | CSGRVVGTVEPYGYTF | TRBD1 | NA | TRBJ1-2 | TRBV29-1
TGTGCCAGCAGCTTGCGTCGGGGTGGCAATGAAAAACTGTTTTTT | CASSLRRGGNEKLFF | NA | NA | TRBJ1-4 | TRBV5-4
TGTGCCAGCAGCTCCGGGGACAGGGGAAGGGCTAATGAAAAACTGTTTTTT | CASSSGDRGRANEKLFF | TRBD1 | once | TRBJ1-4 | TRBV13
TGTGCCACCAGCAGAGGCAGGGAGACCCAGTACTTC | CATSRGRETQYF | NA | NA | TRBJ2-5 | TRBV15
TGTGCCACCAGCAGAGGTGGTAGCGGGGGATTAAAGACCCAGTACTTC | CATSRGGSGGLKTQYF | TRBD2 | NA | TRBJ2-5 | TRBV15
TGTGCCAGCAGCTCAACAGGGGGAAGCACTGAAGCTTTCTTT | CASSSTGGSTEAFF | TRBD1 | NA | TRBJ1-1 | TRBV5-4
TGTGCCAGCAGTTACCGACCGGGACAGGGATCGGGAGGCTACACCTTC | CASSYRPGQGSGGYTF | TRBD1 | once | TRBJ1-2 | TRBV6-2/TRBV6-3
TGTGCCAGCAGCCAAGGACTAGCGGGGACCACCGAATCCTACAATGAGCAGTTCTTC | CASSQGLAGTTESYNEQFF | TRBD2 | once | TRBJ2-1 | TRBV3-1/TRBV3-2
TGTGCCAGCAGCCGGACGCAGGGTATGGTTGACAATGAGCAGTTCTTC | CASSRTQGMVDNEQFF | NA | NA | TRBJ2-1 | TRBV11-2
TGTGCCAGCACCTCCGGGACAGGGGGCTACAATGAGCAGTTCTTC | CASTSGTGGYNEQFF | TRBD1 | NA | TRBJ2-1 | TRBV5-4
TGTGCCAGCAGCAGAGGGACAACGAACACTGAAGCTTTCTTT | CASSRGTTNTEAFF | NA | NA | TRBJ1-1 | TRBV5-6
TGTGCCAGCAGCCAAGATTTCGTTACAGGTCTAGGACAAGAGACCCAGTACTTC | CASSQDFVTGLGQETQYF | NA | NA | TRBJ2-5 | TRBV3-1/TRBV3-2
TGTGCCAGTAGTAGGACTAGCGGGAGTAACTACAATGAGCAGTTCTTC | CASSRTSGSNYNEQFF | TRBD2 | NA | TRBJ2-1 | TRBV19
TGCGCCAGCAGCCAAGATCGTACAGGGGGCCTCTATGGCTACACCTTC | CASSQDRTGGLYGYTF | TRBD1 | NA | TRBJ1-2 | TRBV4-3
TGTGCCAGCAGTTACTGGCGGGGGGGAGGAGAGACCCAGTACTTC | CASSYWRGGGETQYF | TRBD2 | NA | TRBJ2-5 | TRBV6-2/TRBV6-3
TGTGCCAGCAGTTTATCCGGACTAGCGGGGGGGCGTCAGTACTTC | CASSLSGLAGGRQYF | TRBD2 | NA | TRBJ2-5 | TRBV27
TGTGCCTGGAGTGTACGCAGGGCGGAGACCCAGTACTTC | CAWSVRRAETQYF | NA | NA | TRBJ2-5 | TRBV30
TGTGCCAGCATGCCAGGGCCTAAAGTTGTCGGCTACACCTTC | CASMPGPKVVGYTF | NA | NA | TRBJ1-2 | TRBV2
TGCGCCAGCAACAGGGGAATGCTGGGAGATACGCAGTATTTT | CASNRGMLGDTQYF | TRBD1 | NA | TRBJ2-3 | TRBV5-1
TGTGCCAGCAGTACACAGGGATCCTATGGCTACACCTTC | CASSTQGSYGYTF | NA | NA | TRBJ1-2 | TRBV6-5
TGTGCCAGCAGCTTAGGGACAGGGGGCGAAACAGATACGCAGTATTTT | CASSLGTGGETDTQYF | TRBD1 | NA | TRBJ2-3 | TRBV7-2
TGTGCCAGTTCGGTGTTCGAAGGACAGGGAATCTATGGCTACACCTTC | CASSVFEGQGIYGYTF | TRBD1 | NA | TRBJ1-2 | TRBV19
TGCGCCAGCAGCCAGGACGGGACTAGCTGGTCTGGGGCCAACGTCCTGACTTTC | CASSQDGTSWSGANVLTF | TRBD2 | NA | TRBJ2-6 | TRBV4-1
TGTGCCAGCAGCCATGGGACAGGGGGCGCCGTCAACTATGGCTACACCTTC | CASSHGTGGAVNYGYTF | TRBD1 | NA | TRBJ1-2 | TRBV27
TGTGCCAGCAACCCATCACTAGCGTCGACAGATACGCAGTATTTT | CASNPSLASTDTQYF | TRBD2 | NA | TRBJ2-3 | TRBV5-8
TGTGCCAGCAGACAGATCTATGGCTACACCTTC | CASRQIYGYTF | NA | once | TRBJ1-2 | TRBV2
TGTGCCAGCGGGGCCTCCCCTAGGGACAGTCGTTTAAGGATTGAGCAGTTCTTC | CASGASPRDSRLRIEQFF | TRBD1 | NA | TRBJ2-1 | TRBV25-1
TGTGCCACCAGCAGAGGCTCTACTTCGGGTTCAGACAATGAGCAGTTCTTC | CATSRGSTSGSDNEQFF | NA | few | TRBJ2-1 | TRBV15
TGTGCCAGCCGGACAAACCTCGCCGGGGAGCTGTTTTTT | CASRTNLAGELFF | NA | once | TRBJ2-2 | TRBV11-2